One sample yielded the 13 T cell receptor beta chains listed below, sequenced in a study of vaccination effects on CD4 cells after COVID-19. The assay was immunoSEQ multiplex PCR, and TCRdb's table has in-frame clones only and misses some. The table lists roughly 67,000 clones, more than 60% of them singletons, with approximately 10% in the top ten. In the ViraFEST assay, antigen-specific CD4+ clonotypes were identified by expansion after peptide-pool stimulation. Once cultured for approximately ten days, the cells underwent separation to obtain CD4+ T cells. People in the vaccine group had not been infected with SARS-CoV-2 before, and their nucleocapsid antibodies were negative. The antigens these receptors bind are not known. Sequences were derived from CD4+ T cells from PBMCs cultured with SARS-CoV-2 spike peptides, sampled before COVID-19 vaccination. These receptors were collected from a human donor who received a COVID-19 vaccine.

This rearrangement joins TRBV5-1 to TRBJ2-5; 9 bases align to TRBD1. The CDR3 loop spans 15 amino acids. The germline V gene encodes CDR1 SGHRS and CDR2 YFSETQ. The V gene end was trimmed by 3 bases and the J gene end by 5 bases; junction bases not matched to a gene: 8. This CDR3 is CASSSGQGIGETQYF. In nucleotides, the CDR3 is TGCGCCAGCAGCTCAGGACAGGGGATAGGGGAGACCCAGTACTTC.

The chain combines TRBV3-1 (or the pseudogene TRBV3-2) with TRBJ2-2; TRBD1 or TRBD2 may be the D gene (5 bases each). CDR1 is LGHDT, CDR2 YNNKEL, per germline (reference sequence). V lost 6 bases and J lost 6, with 20 bases in between. The CDR3 sequence is 16 residues long. The CDR3 sequence: CASSLLGRGVPGELFF. CDR3 DNA sequence: TGTGCCAGCAGTTTACTGGGACGGGGAGTCCCCGGGGAGCTGTTTTTT.

This clone was recorded only once. This sequence joins TRBV9 and TRBJ2-3; a possible D gene is TRBD1 (6 bases). In germline, CDR1 is SGDLS, CDR2 YYNGEE. The CDR3 is 14 residues long. The germline V and J ends were trimmed by 3 bases and 4 bases, with 12 bases remaining between them. Here the CDR3 reads CASSAVQGADTQYF. CDR3 bases: TGTGCCAGCAGCGCGGTACAGGGAGCAGATACGCAGTATTTT.

The chain recombines TRBV6-4 with TRBJ2-3, with TRBD2 matching 8 bases. Germline values: CDR1 MRHNA, CDR2 SNTAGT. V shed 8 bases and J 0 bases; nucleotides not matched to a gene: 7. This CDR3 has 15 amino acids. As DNA, the CDR3 is TGTGCCAGCCCGGGGGGGGGCTCCAGCACAGATACGCAGTATTTT. Encoded protein: CASPGGGSSTDTQYF.

This clone appeared a few times. V usage is TRBV7-9 and J usage is TRBJ1-5, with 8 bases aligning to TRBD1. CDR1 is SEHNR and CDR2 is FQNEAQ in the germline V gene (reference sequence). The V and J ends lost 4 bases and 5 bases, in that order; junction bases with no gene match: 13. The CDR3 runs 17 residues. CDR3 sequence: CASSSSLHRGGDQPQHF. CDR3 in DNA: TGTGCCAGCAGCTCCTCCTTACACAGGGGGGGGGATCAGCCCCAGCATTTT.

V gene TRBV24-1 combines with J gene TRBJ1-1; D gene unclear. Germline V gene lookup returns CDR1 KGHDR and CDR2 SFDVKD. V shed 3 bases and J shed 3 bases, with 7 bases lying between them. CDR3 length equals 13 residues. CDR3 protein: CATSDGSDTEAFF. The CDR3 DNA reads TGTGCCACCAGTGATGGGTCCGACACTGAAGCTTTCTTT.

The rearrangement joins TRBV5-8 to TRBJ2-2; D is uncertain. Germline V lookup: CDR1 SGHTS, CDR2 YDEGEE. The CDR3 contains 18 residues. Trimming pared 0 bases from V and 4 bases from J, leaving 19 bases between. CDR3 sequence: CASSLELFSGQTTGELFF. The CDR3 DNA is TGTGCCAGCAGCTTGGAGTTATTTAGTGGGCAGACCACCGGGGAGCTGTTTTTT. Filled out from reference TRBV5-8 and TRBJ2-2, the complete variable domain reads EAGVTQSPTHLIKTRGQQATLRCSPISGHTSVYWYQQALGLGLQFLLWYDEGEERNRGNFPPRFSGRQFPNYSSELNVNALELEDSALYLCASSLELFSGQTTGELFFGEGSRLTVL.

Only a few counts were recorded for this clone. The chain employs TRBV2 and TRBJ2-2; tentative D call: TRBD1 (6 bases). Trimming shortened V by 8 bases and J by 6 bases, and 13 bases separated the two germline ends. Germline lookup yields CDR1 SNHLY and CDR2 FYNNEI. This CDR3 spans 13 amino acids. The CDR3 reads CASHRVVAGELFF. The CDR3, as DNA: TGTGCCAGCCACAGGGTAGTAGCCGGGGAGCTGTTTTTT.

The rearrangement joins TRBV2 to TRBJ2-3, with a possible D match to TRBD2 (5 bases). Trimming left V 7 bases short and J 0 bases short, with 11 bases between. CDR1 is SNHLY and CDR2 is FYNNEI in the germline V gene. There are 14 residues in the CDR3. CDR3 sequence (DNA): TGTGCCAGCAATCGCAGACTAAGCACAGATACGCAGTATTTT. As protein: CASNRRLSTDTQYF. The whole variable domain, filled in from reference TRBV2 and TRBJ2-3, reads EPEVTQTPSHQVTQMGQEVILRCVPISNHLYFYWYRQILGQKVEFLVSFYNNEISEKSEIFDDQFSVERPDGSNFTLKIRSTKLEDSAMYFCASNRRLSTDTQYFGPGTRLTVL.

The V gene is TRBV7-3, the J gene TRBJ2-5; 8 bases match TRBD2. The germline V gene encodes CDR1 SGHTA and CDR2 FQGTGA. The ends lost 6 bases at V and 3 bases at J; junction bases unmatched: 3. This CDR3 is 13 amino acids long. CDR3 in DNA: TGTGCCAGCAGTCGGGGGGGGAAAGAGACCCAGTACTTC. Translated: CASSRGGKETQYF.

The chain joins TRBV2 to TRBJ2-7; TRBD1 agrees at 7 bases. The CDR3 runs to 13 residues. Germline values: CDR1 SNHLY, CDR2 FYNNEI. Unmatched junction bases numbered 6, after V lost 4 bases and J lost 6 bases. CDR3 sequence reads: CASSATGYLEQYV. The CDR3 nucleotides are TGTGCCAGCAGTGCGACAGGGTACCTCGAGCAGTACGTC.

This clone turned up a few times. This sequence joins TRBV18 and TRBJ2-2; a possible D gene is TRBD2 (5 bases). CDR1 is KGHSH and CDR2 is LQKENI in the germline V gene. The V end lost 4 bases, the J end lost 4 bases, and 16 bases lay between the germline ends. This CDR3 is built from 16 residues. CDR3 in amino acids: CASSLHSVAGTGELFF. The CDR3 region has the DNA TGTGCCAGCTCACTACATAGCGTTGCCGGCACCGGGGAGCTGTTTTTT.

As for this clone: The junction shows a germline mismatch at one end, possibly a read error. This chain uses TRBV5-6 with TRBJ1-2, with 10 bases aligning to TRBD1. CDR3 length: 16 amino acids. From germline, CDR1 is SGHDT and CDR2 YYEEEE. The DNA of the CDR3 is TGTGCCAGCAGTTTGGACAGGGGGGAAGTATACTATGGCTACACCTTC. It encodes CASSLDRGEVYYGYTF.